The next 32 T cell receptor beta chains were all read from a single sample in a study of cytomegalovirus exposure and HLA in healthy donors. The primer mix had 60 Vbeta and 13 Jbeta primers. Method: immunoSEQ multiplex PCR; TCRdb's copy keeps in-frame clones and lacks some. The sample lists over 100,000 clones, about a tenth occurring once. The sequenced material came from PBMCs. These receptors originate from a man aged 35 to 55 in good health and CMV-seropositive.

This clone occurred many times. The gene calls are TRBV25-1 and TRBJ2-2; 7 bases agree with TRBD1. V was pared by 1 base and J by 7 bases, with 6 bases of the junction left unmatched. Germline CDR1 and CDR2: MGHDK and SYGVNS. This CDR3 is built from 15 residues. CDR3 nucleotides: TGTGCCAGCAGTGAATCGGGACAGCATGTCGGGGAGCTGTTTTTT. Its translation is CASSESGQHVGELFF. Complete variable domain (other parts from reference TRBV25-1 and TRBJ2-2): EADIYQTPRYLVIGTGKKITLECSQTMGHDKMYWYQQDPGMELHLIHYSYGVNSTEKGDLSSESTVSRIRTEHFPLTLESARPSHTSQYLCASSESGQHVGELFFGEGSRLTVL.

This clone was seen a handful of times. Other nucleotide sequences from this sample produce the same CDR3. CDR3 sequence: CASSRQLLFEQYF. The CDR3 bases are TGTGCCAGCAGTAGACAGCTACTCTTCGAGCAGTACTTC. The chain recombines TRBV2 with TRBJ2-7; maybe TRBD1 (5 bases). Deletions cut 5 bases from V and 6 bases from J, with 14 bases between. The CDR3 totals 13 residues. In germline, CDR1 is SNHLY, CDR2 FYNNEI. Using reference TRBV2 and TRBJ2-7 for the parts outside the CDR3, the full variable domain is EPEVTQTPSHQVTQMGQEVILRCVPISNHLYFYWYRQILGQKVEFLVSFYNNEISEKSEIFDDQFSVERPDGSNFTLKIRSTKLEDSAMYFCASSRQLLFEQYFGPGTRLTVT.

This chain joins TRBV5-5 and TRBJ1-3; D is ambiguous. Trimming removed 7 bases at V and 3 bases at J, with 14 bases between. CDR3 length: 14 residues. The germline gives CDR1 SGHKS, CDR2 YYEKEE (reference sequence). The CDR3 loop reads CASGLLVGGNTIYF. The DNA of the CDR3 is TGTGCCAGCGGACTCCTGGTGGGTGGAAACACCATATATTTT.

The rearrangement uses TRBV25-1 and TRBJ1-2; possible D gene TRBD1, 5 bases. The CDR3 totals 14 residues. Germline CDR1 and CDR2: MGHDK and SYGVNS. V dropped 3 bases and J dropped 0 bases, with 8 bases sitting between them. Written as DNA, the CDR3 is TGTGCCAGCAGTGACAGGGCAGCTAACTATGGCTACACCTTC. This translates into CASSDRAANYGYTF.

The chain links TRBV6-1 to TRBJ2-3; 9 bases agree with TRBD2. This CDR3 has 14 residues. Germline CDR1 and CDR2: MNHNS and SASEGT. The J segment lost 3 bases and the V segment lost 5 bases, leaving 3 bases of the junction unmatched. This CDR3 is CASSRLAETDTQYF. The DNA for the CDR3 is TGTGCCAGCAGTAGACTAGCGGAAACAGATACGCAGTATTTT.

The chain is built from TRBV19 and TRBJ1-2, with D unclear. The CDR3 is 14 residues long. CDR1 is LNHDA and CDR2 is SQIVND in the germline V gene (reference sequence). Trimming stripped 10 bases from V and 2 bases from J, with 17 bases between. As DNA, the CDR3 is TGTGCCACCTCAAGCCGGCACGGGAACTATGGCTACACCTTC. Its translation: CATSSRHGNYGYTF.

This clone has just a few counts. Here the CDR3 reads CASSPLQGGLHEQFF. In DNA, the CDR3 is TGTGCCAGCAGTCCCCTCCAAGGAGGGCTCCATGAGCAGTTCTTC. The gene calls are TRBV25-1 and TRBJ2-1; TRBD2 is a possible D gene (6 bases). The CDR3 extends over 15 amino acids. Trimming cost V 5 bases and J 8 bases, with 19 bases left between them. In germline, CDR1 is MGHDK, CDR2 SYGVNS.

This rearrangement joins TRBV5-1 to TRBJ2-7; weak D call: TRBD1 (5 bases). There are 14 residues in the CDR3. The germline V and J ends were trimmed by 3 bases and 6 bases, with 16 bases remaining between them. CDR1 and CDR2 (germline): SGHRS, YFSETQ. The CDR3 is CASSSPGSSAEQYF. CDR3 DNA: TGCGCCAGCAGCTCCCCAGGGTCCAGCGCCGAGCAGTACTTC.

V and J are TRBV19 and TRBJ2-7; D possibly corresponds to TRBD1 (6 bases). V gave up 10 bases and J gave up 7 bases, with 17 bases separating them. The germline V gene has CDR1 LNHDA and CDR2 SQIVND (reference sequence). The CDR3 extends over 12 amino acids. In DNA form, the CDR3 reads TGTGCCACCAGGGACATTGGCGGGGAGCAGTACTTC. Residues: CATRDIGGEQYF.

This clone was observed a handful of times. The CDR3 DNA is TGTGCCAGCAGCTTAGGGACTAGCGGGAGGTTCCAAGAGACCCAGTACTTC. Translating gives CASSLGTSGRFQETQYF. This sequence joins TRBV7-2 and TRBJ2-5; 14 bases fit TRBD2. This CDR3 has 17 amino acids. V lost 1 base and J lost 1; bases outside the gene matches: 2. CDR1 SGHTA and CDR2 FQGNSA come from the germline V gene.

The CDR3 sequence is CASSPTSGSSTDTQYF. The CDR3 DNA reads TGTGCCAGCAGCCCAACTAGCGGGAGTTCAACAGATACGCAGTATTTT. The chain combines TRBV5-4 with TRBJ2-3, with 11 bases that match TRBD2. Trimming cost V 4 bases and J 3 bases; bases outside gene matches: 7. Germline assignment: CDR1 SGHNT and CDR2 YYREEE (reference sequence). The CDR3 extends over 16 amino acids.

The chain couples TRBV21-1 to TRBJ2-2; the table's D call, TRBD2, has no DNA check behind it. TRBV21-1 is annotated as a pseudogene. CDR3 length equals 18 residues. Written as DNA, the CDR3 is TGTGCCAGCAGCAAAGGGGCCGGGAGGAGTGGGTGCACCGGGGAGCTGTTTTTT. Translating gives CASSKGAGRSGCTGELFF.

The chain joins TRBV5-6 to TRBJ2-7, with 9 bases that match TRBD2. This CDR3 is 15 amino acids long. Germline V CDR1 and CDR2: SGHDT, YYEEEE. Trimming removed 0 bases from V and 2 bases from J; junction bases left unmatched: 3. CDR3 coding DNA: TGTGCCAGCAGCTTGGTTAGCGGGAGACCCTACGAGCAGTACTTC. Encoded protein: CASSLVSGRPYEQYF.

This clone appeared a few times. This chain joins TRBV6-1 and TRBJ2-7; D may be TRBD2 (6 bases). The length of the CDR3 is 16 residues. The V and J ends lost 4 bases and 7 bases respectively, with 23 bases between them. Germline loops: CDR1 MNHNS, CDR2 SASEGT. For the CDR3, the DNA is TGTGCCAGCAGTGGACTAGTAATGAGGGACGGGGATGAGCAGTACTTC. It is translated as CASSGLVMRDGDEQYF.

The sample holds a few counts of this clone. V usage is TRBV10-3 and J usage is TRBJ2-7; 9 positions match TRBD1. The CDR3 has 13 amino acids. Germline CDR1 ENHRY, CDR2 SYGVKD. V shed 6 bases, J shed 6 bases, and the junction held 6 bases outside the gene matches. CDR3 amino acids: CAIRGGQGLEQYF. DNA for the CDR3: TGTGCCATCAGGGGAGGACAGGGGCTCGAGCAGTACTTC.

This clone occurred a few times. J is TRBJ2-7 and V is TRBV2, with D possibly matching TRBD1 (6 bases). The germline CDR1 and CDR2 sequences are SNHLY and FYNNEI. The CDR3 covers 10 residues. V was clipped by 6 bases and J by 9 bases, with 9 bases between them. CDR3 in amino acids: CASRGQSQYF. Here the CDR3 DNA reads TGTGCCAGCAGAGGACAGTCGCAGTACTTC.

The chain couples TRBV9 to TRBJ2-5, with 12 bases fitting TRBD2. The germline V gene encodes CDR1 SGDLS and CDR2 YYNGEE. This CDR3 comprises 18 residues. Trimming took 6 bases from V and 1 from J; bases not matched to a gene: 13. The CDR3 DNA reads TGTGCCAGCACCACCGGGACTAGCGGGTCATTGTCCCAAGAGACCCAGTACTTC. Its protein is CASTTGTSGSLSQETQYF.

V gene TRBV5-6 combines with J gene TRBJ2-7, with 7 nucleotides matching TRBD1. This CDR3 has 16 amino acids. V lost 5 bases, J lost 6 bases, and 17 bases stayed unmatched. Germline CDR1 is SGHDT and CDR2 is YYEEEE. CDR3 coding DNA: TGTGCCAGCAGGCCCGGGAATAAGGGGGCGGGTGCCGAGCAGTACTTC. It encodes CASRPGNKGAGAEQYF.

This chain connects TRBV9 to TRBJ1-4; D might be TRBD1 (6 bases). Deletions cut 1 base from V and 2 bases from J, with 12 bases between. Germline CDR1 SGDLS, CDR2 YYNGEE. This CDR3 spans 16 amino acids. CDR3: CASSVSAGVTNEKLFF. DNA of the CDR3: TGTGCCAGCAGCGTAAGCGCAGGGGTTACTAATGAAAAACTGTTTTTT. The entire variable domain, with the rest obtained from reference TRBV9 and TRBJ1-4, is as follows: DSGVTQTPKHLITATGQRVTLRCSPRSGDLSVYWYQQSLDQGLQFLIQYYNGEERAKGNILERFSAQQFPDLHSELNLSSLELGDSALYFCASSVSAGVTNEKLFFGSGTQLSVL.

This clone was seen more than once but under ten times. The chain recombines TRBV5-4 with TRBJ1-2; TRBD1 aligns across 9 bases. Germline CDR1 is SGHNT and CDR2 is YYREEE (reference sequence). The CDR3 sequence is 13 residues long. The V segment lost 1 base and the J segment 6 bases; nucleotides outside the gene matches: 1. CDR3 nucleotides: TGTGCCAGCAGCTTGACAGGGGGCGATGGCTACACCTTC. Its translation is CASSLTGGDGYTF.

The chain employs TRBV27 and TRBJ2-7, with TRBD2 identical over 12 bases. The V gene's germline CDR1 is MNHEY and CDR2 SMNVEV (reference sequence). The CDR3 spans 18 residues. With V trimmed by 0 bases and J by 9 bases, 15 bases remained unmatched. The CDR3 protein is CASSLSEGGLAGGAGQYF. Here the CDR3 DNA reads TGTGCCAGCAGTTTATCAGAAGGGGGGCTAGCGGGAGGGGCGGGGCAGTACTTC.

This clone has only a few counts. The rearrangement uses TRBV5-6 and TRBJ2-7, with a possible D match to TRBD1 (6 bases). Trimming left V 5 bases short and J 1 base short, with 19 bases between. The length of the CDR3 is 16 residues. The germline V gene encodes CDR1 SGHDT and CDR2 YYEEEE. For the CDR3, the DNA is TGTGCCAGCAGGCAAACAGGGTTGGAATTTTCCTACGAGCAGTACTTC. It codes for CASRQTGLEFSYEQYF.

V gene TRBV7-8 combines with J gene TRBJ2-1; D is possibly TRBD2 (7 bases). This CDR3 comprises 15 residues. The germline gives CDR1 SGHVS, CDR2 FQNEAQ. The V end lost 4 bases, the J end lost 8 bases, and 18 bases lay between the germline ends. The DNA for the CDR3 is TGTGCCAGCAGCTGGACTCATGGGGGGGGCGATGAGCAGTTCTTC. Protein sequence: CASSWTHGGGDEQFF.

There are a few counts of this clone. This chain connects TRBV11-3 to TRBJ1-1; D might be TRBD1 (6 bases). This CDR3 region has 13 residues. Germline lookup yields CDR1 SGHNT and CDR2 YENEEA. V was shortened by 4 bases and J by 9 bases, with 15 bases between the two germline ends. The CDR3 region is CASSSEWGGQAFF. The CDR3 bases are TGTGCCAGCAGCTCCGAGTGGGGGGGGCAAGCTTTCTTT.

This clone showed up many times. The chain combines TRBV5-4 with TRBJ2-5; the match to TRBD2 covers 7 bases. The germline CDR1 and CDR2 sequences are SGHNT and YYREEE (reference sequence). The trim removed 3 bases at V and 5 bases at J, leaving 7 bases unmatched. The CDR3 length is 14 residues. The CDR3: CASSSGTNVETQYF. Written as DNA, the CDR3 is TGTGCCAGCAGCTCCGGGACTAACGTGGAGACCCAGTACTTC.

This clone was seen more than once but under ten times. The V gene is TRBV11-2, the J gene TRBJ2-7; tentative D call: TRBD2 (5 bases). V lost 11 bases and J lost 2, with 13 bases in between. The CDR3 extends over 12 amino acids. Germline V gene sequence: CDR1 SGHAT, CDR2 FQNNGV. This CDR3 is CAGSEGPYEQYF. The CDR3 nucleotides are TGTGCCGGTTCCGAGGGTCCCTACGAGCAGTACTTC.

Only a few counts were recorded for this clone. The genes are TRBV7-6 and TRBJ2-2, with TRBD2 matching 8 bases. Germline values: CDR1 SGHVS, CDR2 FNYEAQ. After removal of 3 bases from V and 4 bases from J, the junction contained 4 bases not matched to a gene. The CDR3 extends over 15 amino acids. The CDR3 DNA sequence: TGTGCCAGCAGCTTTTTCGGGAGGGGCACCGGGGAGCTGTTTTTT. It translates to CASSFFGRGTGELFF.

This clone showed up just a few times. This chain joins TRBV28 and TRBJ2-1; TRBD1 is a possible D gene (6 bases). CDR3 length: 14 amino acids. Germline V lookup: CDR1 MDHEN, CDR2 SYDVKM. V lost 5 bases and J 8 bases, leaving 16 bases between the germline ends. The DNA of the CDR3 is TGTGCCAGCAGTGGACAGCCCTTGGTGGATGAGCAGTTCTTC. Its translation is CASSGQPLVDEQFF. Supplemented by reference TRBV28 and TRBJ2-1, the full variable domain reads DVKVTQSSRYLVKRTGEKVFLECVQDMDHENMFWYRQDPGLGLRLIYFSYDVKMKEKGDIPEGYSVSREKKERFSLILESASTNQTSMYLCASSGQPLVDEQFFGPGTRLTVL.

The chain joins TRBV6-6 to TRBJ2-3; TRBD2 agrees at 9 bases. The V and J ends lost 7 bases and 6 bases, in that order; junction bases with no gene match: 11. Germline loops: CDR1 MNHNY, CDR2 SVGAGI (reference sequence). The CDR3 contains 15 residues. The CDR3 nucleotides read TGTGCCAGCACCCACGGGACTAGCTTTTCCGATACGCAGTATTTT. It codes for CASTHGTSFSDTQYF.

J is TRBJ2-1 and V is TRBV19; perhaps TRBD2 as D (6 bases). In germline, CDR1 is LNHDA, CDR2 SQIVND (reference sequence). Trimming pared 7 bases from V and 8 bases from J, leaving 24 bases between. The CDR3 has 16 amino acids. The CDR3 nucleotides read TGTGCCAGTAAACCTCCCGGGGCGGGATCTTGGCATGAGCAGTTCTTC. Encoded protein: CASKPPGAGSWHEQFF.

The chain links TRBV30 to TRBJ2-1; weak D call: TRBD1 (6 bases). There are 15 residues in the CDR3. Germline CDR1 and CDR2: GTSNPN and SVGIG (reference sequence). V dropped 1 base and J dropped 0 bases, with 10 bases sitting between them. The CDR3 DNA sequence: TGTGCCTGGAGTGGGGGGCCTGCCTCCTACAATGAGCAGTTCTTC. Protein product: CAWSGGPASYNEQFF.

This clone was recorded only once. The CDR3 loop is CASSPGGQEGGYGYTF. CDR3 DNA sequence: TGTGCCAGCAGCCCTGGAGGACAGGAGGGGGGCTATGGCTACACCTTC. V and J are TRBV5-4 and TRBJ1-2; 7 bases map to TRBD1. The germline V gene encodes CDR1 SGHNT and CDR2 YYREEE (reference sequence). This CDR3 region has 16 residues. The ends lost 4 bases at V and 4 bases at J; junction bases unmatched: 13.